This T cell receptor (beta chain) was sequenced during a study of T cell changes during pregnancy in multiple sclerosis. Sequencing used immunoSEQ multiplex PCR; TCRdb keeps in-frame clones, though not all of them. The sample carries tens of thousands of clones, more than 90% recorded once. Looked up from germline, CDR1 is SNHLY and CDR2 is FYNNEI. V was pared by 11 bases and J by 2 bases, with 11 bases of the junction left unmatched. The CDR3 is 15 amino acids. The rearrangement uses TRBV2 and TRBJ1-2, with 10 bases aligning to TRBD1. Sequenced material: CD8+ T cells from peripheral blood mononuclear cells, taken before pregnancy. The origin of this receptor is a female donor with multiple sclerosis, enrolled in a pregnancy study. The CDR3 DNA is TGTGCCGTTGAGGGGACAGGGGCCTCAAACTATGGCTACACCTTC. Translation gives CAVEGTGASNYGYTF.